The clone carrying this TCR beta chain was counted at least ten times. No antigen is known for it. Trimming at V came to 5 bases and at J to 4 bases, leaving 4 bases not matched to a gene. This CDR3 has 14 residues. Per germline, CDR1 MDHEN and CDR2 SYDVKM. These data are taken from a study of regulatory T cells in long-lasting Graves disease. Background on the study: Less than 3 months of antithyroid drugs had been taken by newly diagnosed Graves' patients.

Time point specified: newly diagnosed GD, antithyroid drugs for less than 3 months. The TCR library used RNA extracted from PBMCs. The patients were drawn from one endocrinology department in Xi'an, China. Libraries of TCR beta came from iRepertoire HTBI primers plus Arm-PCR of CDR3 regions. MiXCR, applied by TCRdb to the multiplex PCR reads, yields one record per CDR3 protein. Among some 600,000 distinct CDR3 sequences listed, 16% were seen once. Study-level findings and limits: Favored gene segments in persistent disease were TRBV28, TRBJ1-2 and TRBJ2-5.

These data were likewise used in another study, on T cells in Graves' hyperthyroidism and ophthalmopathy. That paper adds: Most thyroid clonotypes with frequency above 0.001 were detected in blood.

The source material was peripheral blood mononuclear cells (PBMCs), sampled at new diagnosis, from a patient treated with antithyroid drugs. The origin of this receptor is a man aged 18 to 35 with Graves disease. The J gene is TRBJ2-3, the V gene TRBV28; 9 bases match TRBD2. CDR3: CASSVAGDADTQYF. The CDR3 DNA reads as TGTGCCAGCAGTGTAGCGGGAGACGCAGATACGCAGTATTTT.